In this sample, the clone carrying this T cell receptor beta chain turned up many times. For TCR beta, libraries came from iRepertoire HTBI primers and Arm-PCR of CDR3 regions. TCRdb reprocessed the multiplex PCR reads via MiXCR and lists one record per CDR3 protein. The data hold 500,000 to 700,000 distinct CDR3 sequences, with around 30% observed a single time. CDR1 and CDR2 from the germline V gene are SNHLY and FYNNEI. CDR3 length: 14 amino acids. With 8 bases removed from V and 1 base from J, the gap between germline ends came to 11 bases. This entry belongs to a study of regulatory T cells in long-lasting Graves disease. Study details: Over-5-year antithyroid drug use with positive TSH receptor antibodies defined persistent Graves' disease in the study.

Time point described: persistent/refractory GD, antithyroid drugs over 5 years with positive TRAb. Isolated PBMC RNA provided the starting material for the TCR library. The rearrangement links TRBV2 to TRBJ2-2; D gene ambiguous. The TCR originated in a female donor with Graves disease. Sequencing was performed on peripheral blood mononuclear cells (PBMCs), taken when the disease was refractory, from a patient treated with antithyroid drugs. The CDR3 sequence is CASADRRNTGELFF. The CDR3, as DNA: TGTGCCAGCGCTGACCGAAGGAACACCGGGGAGCTGTTTTTT.